This T cell receptor beta chain was recovered during a study of CD8 T cells in Susac syndrome. Study at large: At blood draw, Susac syndrome patients were therapy-naive, on corticosteroids, or on intravenous immunoglobulin alone.

The RNA input was 0.5 to 1 ug, and it was reverse transcribed with random hexamers. TCRdb re-called the immunoSEQ multiplex PCR reads with MiXCR, one entry per CDR3 protein. The table has some 110,000 distinct CDR3 sequences, around 96% seen once. CDR1 and CDR2 from the germline V gene are DFQATT and SNEGSKA (reference sequence). The V and J ends lost 1 base and 1 base respectively, with 8 bases between them. The CDR3 runs 14 residues. Patients having Susac syndrome satisfied recently defined diagnostic criteria for definite or probable disease. What was sequenced was CD4+ T cells from PBMCs. V and J are TRBV20-1 and TRBJ1-5, with D perhaps TRBD1 (5 bases). The receptor was isolated from a human donor with Susac syndrome. CDR3 sequence: CSARVGDSNQPQHF. For the CDR3, the DNA is TGCAGTGCTAGAGTTGGGGACAGCAATCAGCCCCAGCATTTT.